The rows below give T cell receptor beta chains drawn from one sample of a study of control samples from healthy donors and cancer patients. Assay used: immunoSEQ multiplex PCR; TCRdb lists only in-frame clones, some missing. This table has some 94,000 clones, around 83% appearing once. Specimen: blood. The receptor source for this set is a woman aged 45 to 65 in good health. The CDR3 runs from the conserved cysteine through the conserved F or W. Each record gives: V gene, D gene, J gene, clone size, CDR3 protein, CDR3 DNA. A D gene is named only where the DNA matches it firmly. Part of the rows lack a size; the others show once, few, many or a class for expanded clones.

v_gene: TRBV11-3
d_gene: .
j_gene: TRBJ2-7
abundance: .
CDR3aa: CASSLGGTVPYEQYF
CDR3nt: TGTGCCAGCAGCTTAGGCGGGACAGTTCCCTACGAGCAGTACTTC

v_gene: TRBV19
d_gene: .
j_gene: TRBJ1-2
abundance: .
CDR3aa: CASERGGIYGYTF
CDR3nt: TGTGCCAGTGAAAGGGGCGGGATCTATGGCTACACCTTC

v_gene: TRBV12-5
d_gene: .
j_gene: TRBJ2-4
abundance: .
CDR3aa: CASGLVYGDLKNIQYF
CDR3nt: TGTGCTAGTGGTTTGGTATATGGGGATCTTAAAAACATTCAGTACTTC

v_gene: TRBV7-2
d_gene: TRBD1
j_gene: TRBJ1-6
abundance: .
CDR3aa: CASSLGQAGNSPLHF
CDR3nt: TGTGCCAGCAGCTTGGGACAGGCTGGAAACTCACCCCTCCACTTT

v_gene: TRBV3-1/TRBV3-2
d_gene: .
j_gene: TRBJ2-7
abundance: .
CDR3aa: CASSQEGRGQQYF
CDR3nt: TGTGCCAGCAGCCAGGAGGGACGTGGGCAGCAGTACTTC

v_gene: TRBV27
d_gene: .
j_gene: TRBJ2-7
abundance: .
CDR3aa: CASSRKGQGFYEQYF
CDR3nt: TGTGCCAGCAGTAGGAAGGGGCAGGGGTTCTACGAGCAGTACTTC

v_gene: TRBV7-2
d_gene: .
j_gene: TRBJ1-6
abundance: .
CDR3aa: CASSARPLYNSPLHF
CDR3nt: TGTGCCAGCAGCGCTAGACCCCTATATAATTCACCCCTCCACTTT

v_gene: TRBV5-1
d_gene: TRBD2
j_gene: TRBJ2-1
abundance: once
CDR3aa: CASSLHWGASGINEQFF
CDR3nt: TGCGCCAGCAGTCTACACTGGGGGGCTAGCGGGATTAATGAGCAGTTCTTC

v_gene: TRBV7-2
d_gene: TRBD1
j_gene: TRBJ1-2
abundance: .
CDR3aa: CASSLGTGNRYGYTF
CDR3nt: TGTGCCAGCAGCTTGGGGACAGGGAATCGGTATGGCTACACCTTC

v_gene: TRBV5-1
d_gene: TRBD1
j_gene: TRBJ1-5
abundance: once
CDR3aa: CASSLAGGEQPQHF
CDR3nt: TGCGCCAGCAGCTTGGCAGGGGGCGAACAGCCCCAGCATTTT

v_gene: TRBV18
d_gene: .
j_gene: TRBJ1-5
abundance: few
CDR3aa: CASSPGSNQPQHF
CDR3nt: TGTGCCAGCTCACCAGGGAGCAATCAGCCCCAGCATTTT

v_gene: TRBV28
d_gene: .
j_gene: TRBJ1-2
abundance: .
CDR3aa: CASSLVEPNNYGYTF
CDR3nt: TGTGCCAGCAGTTTGGTAGAACCGAATAACTATGGCTACACCTTC

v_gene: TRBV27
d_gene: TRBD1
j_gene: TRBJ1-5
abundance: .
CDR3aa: CASSPAGLKTGGLHRSNQPQHF
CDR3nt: TGTGCCAGCAGTCCCGCGGGCCTCAAAACAGGGGGATTGCACCGAAGCAATCAGCCCCAGCATTTT

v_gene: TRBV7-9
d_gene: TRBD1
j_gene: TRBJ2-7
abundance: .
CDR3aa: CASSPTDRGTYEQYF
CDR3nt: TGTGCCAGCAGCCCCACGGACAGGGGGACTTACGAGCAGTACTTC

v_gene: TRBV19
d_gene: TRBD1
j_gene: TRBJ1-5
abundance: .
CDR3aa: CAVAGTGGNQPQHF
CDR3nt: TGTGCCGTCGCGGGGACAGGAGGCAATCAGCCCCAGCATTTT

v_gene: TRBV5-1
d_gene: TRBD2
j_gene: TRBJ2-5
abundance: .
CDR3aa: CASSFGTTQETQYF
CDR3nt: TGCGCCAGCAGCTTCGGGACTACCCAAGAGACCCAGTACTTC

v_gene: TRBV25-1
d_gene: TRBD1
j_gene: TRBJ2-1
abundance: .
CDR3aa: CASTNPGQGDNEQFF
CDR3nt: TGTGCCAGCACAAATCCGGGACAGGGGGACAATGAGCAGTTCTTC

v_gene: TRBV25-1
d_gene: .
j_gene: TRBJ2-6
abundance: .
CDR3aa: CASSAPGSGANVLTF
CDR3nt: TGTGCCAGCAGTGCCCCAGGCTCTGGGGCCAACGTCCTGACTTTC

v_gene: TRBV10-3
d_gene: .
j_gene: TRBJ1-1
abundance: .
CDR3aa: CAISEAGFGANTEAFF
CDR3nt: TGTGCCATCAGTGAAGCCGGGTTCGGCGCAAACACTGAAGCTTTCTTT

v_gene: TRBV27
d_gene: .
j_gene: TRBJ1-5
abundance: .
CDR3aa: CASSLRPVSNQPQHF
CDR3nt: TGTGCCAGCAGTTTACGACCGGTGAGCAATCAGCCCCAGCATTTT